These T cell receptor beta chains were read from a single sample in a study of beta chain features in type 1 diabetes. Method: immunoSEQ multiplex PCR; TCRdb's copy keeps in-frame clones and lacks some. The data hold hundreds of thousands of clones, with approximately 14% observed a single time. Specimen: central memory CD4+ T cells from blood. The source is a man aged 25 to 40 in good health. CDR3s leave out the opening cysteine and the closing phenylalanine or tryptophan. Fields, in order: CDR3 protein, V gene, J gene, clone size. Expanded clones get a size class; other rows say once, few or many, or leave the size out.

CDR3aa: ASGSSGTSANEQF; v_gene: TRBV12-5; j_gene: TRBJ2-1; abundance: few
CDR3aa: ASSSYWGTDTQY; v_gene: TRBV5-4; j_gene: TRBJ2-3; abundance: NA
CDR3aa: ASSLRGAGGPWNTEAF; v_gene: TRBV23-1; j_gene: TRBJ1-1; abundance: few
CDR3aa: ASSQGPTDTQY; v_gene: TRBV4-1; j_gene: TRBJ2-3; abundance: NA
CDR3aa: ASSLGGSQPQH; v_gene: TRBV5-4; j_gene: TRBJ1-5; abundance: NA
CDR3aa: SVGQGRETQY; v_gene: TRBV29-1; j_gene: TRBJ2-5; abundance: few
CDR3aa: ATTGQVTYNEQF; v_gene: TRBV7-8; j_gene: TRBJ2-1; abundance: NA
CDR3aa: ASSVGGGLGRNTEAF; v_gene: TRBV9; j_gene: TRBJ1-1; abundance: NA
CDR3aa: SVNEGTYEQY; v_gene: TRBV29-1; j_gene: TRBJ2-7; abundance: few
CDR3aa: ASSPTSGRTNEQF; v_gene: TRBV7-7; j_gene: TRBJ2-1; abundance: few
CDR3aa: AWGPQLEAF; v_gene: TRBV30; j_gene: TRBJ1-1; abundance: NA
CDR3aa: ASSLGGGETQY; v_gene: TRBV7-2; j_gene: TRBJ2-5; abundance: NA
CDR3aa: ASSTAKLGLGGYNEQF; v_gene: TRBV19; j_gene: TRBJ2-1; abundance: NA
CDR3aa: ASSLDRAGDTQY; v_gene: TRBV5-5; j_gene: TRBJ2-3; abundance: NA
CDR3aa: ASSDDRGRVNEKLF; v_gene: TRBV2; j_gene: TRBJ1-4; abundance: few
CDR3aa: ASSTVQGTDTQY; v_gene: TRBV5-1; j_gene: TRBJ2-3; abundance: NA
CDR3aa: ASSPDGGRNNQPQH; v_gene: TRBV5-1; j_gene: TRBJ1-5; abundance: NA
CDR3aa: ASSQPQGTNYGYT; v_gene: TRBV13; j_gene: TRBJ1-2; abundance: few
CDR3aa: ASSSRTGLGANVLT; v_gene: TRBV18; j_gene: TRBJ2-6; abundance: NA
CDR3aa: ASSLHSGGGPEQF; v_gene: TRBV11-2; j_gene: TRBJ2-1; abundance: few
CDR3aa: ASSLALTVGSYNEQF; v_gene: TRBV7-2; j_gene: TRBJ2-1; abundance: few
CDR3aa: ASSPSPGQGAGEQY; v_gene: TRBV5-6; j_gene: TRBJ2-7; abundance: NA
CDR3aa: ASSQDHGVGYGYT; v_gene: TRBV4-1; j_gene: TRBJ1-2; abundance: few
CDR3aa: ASRLQGNTEAF; v_gene: TRBV10-3; j_gene: TRBJ1-1; abundance: few
CDR3aa: ASIRTEPQETQY; v_gene: TRBV7-9; j_gene: TRBJ2-5; abundance: NA
CDR3aa: ASSFTGGAWDGYT; v_gene: TRBV7-2; j_gene: TRBJ1-2; abundance: many
CDR3aa: ASSLDRFGPEQY; v_gene: TRBV7-9; j_gene: TRBJ2-7; abundance: few